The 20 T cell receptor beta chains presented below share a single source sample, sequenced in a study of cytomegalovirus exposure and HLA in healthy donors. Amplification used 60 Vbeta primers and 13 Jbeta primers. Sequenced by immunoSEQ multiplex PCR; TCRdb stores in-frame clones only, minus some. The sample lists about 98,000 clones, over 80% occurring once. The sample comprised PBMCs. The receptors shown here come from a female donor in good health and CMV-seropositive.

The CDR3: CASSPETGSSGANVLTF. The CDR3 DNA sequence: TGTGCCAGCTCACCAGAGACAGGCTCCTCTGGGGCCAACGTCCTGACTTTC. The rearrangement joins TRBV18 to TRBJ2-6; D perhaps matches TRBD1 (6 bases). The CDR3 spans 17 residues. Trimming left V 2 bases short and J 0 bases short, with 11 bases between. The germline gives CDR1 KGHSH, CDR2 LQKENI.

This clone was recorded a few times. The CDR3 here is CATTGSYPNTIYF. CDR3 DNA sequence: TGTGCCACCACAGGCAGTTACCCAAACACCATATATTTT. The V gene is TRBV6-5, the J gene TRBJ1-3; TRBD1 is a possible D gene (5 bases). Trimming took off 10 bases at V and 6 bases at J, with 16 bases between the two ends. Germline-derived CDR1 and CDR2 are MNHEY and SVGAGI. The CDR3 sequence is 13 residues long.

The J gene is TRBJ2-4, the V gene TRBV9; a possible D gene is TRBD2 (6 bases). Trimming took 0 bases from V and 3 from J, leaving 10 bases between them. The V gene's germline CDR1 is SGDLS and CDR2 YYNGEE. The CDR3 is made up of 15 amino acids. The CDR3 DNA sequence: TGTGCCAGCAGCGTAGCAGGAGGGGTCAAAAACATTCAGTACTTC. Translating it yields CASSVAGGVKNIQYF.

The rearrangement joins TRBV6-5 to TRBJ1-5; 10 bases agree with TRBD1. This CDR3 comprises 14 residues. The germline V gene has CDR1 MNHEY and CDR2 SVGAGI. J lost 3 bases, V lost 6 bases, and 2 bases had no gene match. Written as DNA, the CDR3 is TGTGCCAGCAGCGGGACAGGGGACAATCAGCCCCAGCATTTT. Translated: CASSGTGDNQPQHF.

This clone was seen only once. DNA for the CDR3: TGTGCCAGTAGTATGGTCGGCAGGTTCAACTACGAGCAGTACTTC. Translation gives CASSMVGRFNYEQYF. The V and J genes are TRBV19 and TRBJ2-7; the D is unclear. The germline V and J ends were trimmed by 3 bases and 3 bases, with 15 bases remaining between them. The CDR3 totals 15 residues. Germline-derived CDR1 and CDR2 are LNHDA and SQIVND (reference sequence).

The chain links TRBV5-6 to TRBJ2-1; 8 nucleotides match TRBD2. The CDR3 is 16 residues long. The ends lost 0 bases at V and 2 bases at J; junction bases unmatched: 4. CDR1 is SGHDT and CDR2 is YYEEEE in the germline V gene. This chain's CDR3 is CASSLVLAEPYNEQFF. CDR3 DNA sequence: TGTGCCAGCAGCTTGGTACTAGCGGAACCCTACAATGAGCAGTTCTTC. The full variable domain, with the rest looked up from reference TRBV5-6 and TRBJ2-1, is DAGVTQSPTHLIKTRGQQVTLRCSPKSGHDTVSWYQQALGQGPQFIFQYYEEEERQRGNFPDRFSGHQFPNYSSELNVNALLLGDSALYLCASSLVLAEPYNEQFFGPGTRLTVL.

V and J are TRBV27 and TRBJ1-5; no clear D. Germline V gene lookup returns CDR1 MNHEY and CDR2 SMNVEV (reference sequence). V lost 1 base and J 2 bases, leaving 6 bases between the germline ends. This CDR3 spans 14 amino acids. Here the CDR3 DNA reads TGTGCCAGCAGTTTATTCCGGGGCAATCAGCCCCAGCATTTT. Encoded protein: CASSLFRGNQPQHF.

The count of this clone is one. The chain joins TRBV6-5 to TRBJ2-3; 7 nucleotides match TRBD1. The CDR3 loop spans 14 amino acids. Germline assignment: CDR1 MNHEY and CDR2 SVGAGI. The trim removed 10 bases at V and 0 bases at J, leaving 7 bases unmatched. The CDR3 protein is CATSTGLSTDTQYF. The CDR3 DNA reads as TGTGCCACCTCGACAGGGCTTAGCACAGATACGCAGTATTTT.

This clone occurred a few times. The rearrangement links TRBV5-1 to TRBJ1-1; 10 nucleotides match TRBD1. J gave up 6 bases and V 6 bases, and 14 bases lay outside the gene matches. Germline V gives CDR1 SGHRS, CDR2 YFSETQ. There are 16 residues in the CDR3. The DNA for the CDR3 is TGCGCCAGCACCCTGACAGGGGGCGCAGTATCATCTGAAGCTTTCTTT. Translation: CASTLTGGAVSSEAFF.

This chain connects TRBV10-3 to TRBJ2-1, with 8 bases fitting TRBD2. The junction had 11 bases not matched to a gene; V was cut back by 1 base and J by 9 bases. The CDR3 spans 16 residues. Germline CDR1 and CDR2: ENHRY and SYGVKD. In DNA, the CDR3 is TGTGCCATCAGTGAGTATCGGAGCGGGAGAAAGGGTGAGCAGTTCTTC. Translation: CAISEYRSGRKGEQFF.

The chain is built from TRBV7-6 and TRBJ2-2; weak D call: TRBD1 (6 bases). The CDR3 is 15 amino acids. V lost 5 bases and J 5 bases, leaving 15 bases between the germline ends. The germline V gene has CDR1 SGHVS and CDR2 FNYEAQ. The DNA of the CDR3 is TGTGCCAGCAGCGCCCGCAGGGGCGAAACCGGGGAGCTGTTTTTT. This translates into CASSARRGETGELFF.

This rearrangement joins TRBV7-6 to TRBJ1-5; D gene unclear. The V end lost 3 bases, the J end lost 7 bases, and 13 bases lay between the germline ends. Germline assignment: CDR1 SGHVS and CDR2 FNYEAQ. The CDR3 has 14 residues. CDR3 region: CASSLTPGSQPQHF. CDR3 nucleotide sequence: TGTGCCAGCAGCTTGACACCGGGAAGCCAGCCCCAGCATTTT.

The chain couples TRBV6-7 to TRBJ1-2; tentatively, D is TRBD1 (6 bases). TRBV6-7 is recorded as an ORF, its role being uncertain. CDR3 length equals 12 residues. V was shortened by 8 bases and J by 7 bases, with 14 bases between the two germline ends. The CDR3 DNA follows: TGTGCCAGCTTCTTTAAGGGGGTTGGCTACACCTTC. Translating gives CASFFKGVGYTF.

This CDR3 is CATSRTTSGNTIYF. DNA for the CDR3: TGTGCCACCAGCAGAACTACCTCTGGAAACACCATATATTTT. V usage is TRBV15 and J usage is TRBJ1-3; D gene unclear. CDR3 length: 14 residues. Trimming stripped 2 bases from V and 0 bases from J, with 5 bases between. The germline gives CDR1 LNHNV, CDR2 YYDKDF (reference sequence).

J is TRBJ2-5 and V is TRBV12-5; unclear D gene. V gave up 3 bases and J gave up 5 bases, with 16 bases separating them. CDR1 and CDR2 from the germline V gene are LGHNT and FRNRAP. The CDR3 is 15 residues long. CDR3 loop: CASGFKGSSRETQYF. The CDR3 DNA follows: TGTGCTAGTGGTTTCAAAGGATCTTCGCGGGAGACCCAGTACTTC.

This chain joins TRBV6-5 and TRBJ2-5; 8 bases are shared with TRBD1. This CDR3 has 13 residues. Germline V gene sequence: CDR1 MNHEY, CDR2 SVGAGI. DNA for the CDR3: TGTGCTAGCCGGACAGGGTGGGGAGAGACCCAGTACTTC. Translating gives CASRTGWGETQYF.

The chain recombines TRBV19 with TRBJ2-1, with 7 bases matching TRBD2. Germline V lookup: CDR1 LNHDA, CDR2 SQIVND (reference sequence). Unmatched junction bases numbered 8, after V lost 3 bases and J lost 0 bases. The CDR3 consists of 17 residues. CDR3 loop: CASSIIGRDFSYNEQFF. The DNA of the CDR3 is TGTGCCAGTAGTATTATAGGGAGGGATTTCTCCTACAATGAGCAGTTCTTC.

The CDR3 is CATGTSGEDTQYF. CDR3 coding DNA: TGTGCCACCGGGACTAGCGGGGAAGATACGCAGTATTTT. The rearrangement joins TRBV2 to TRBJ2-3; 13 bases map to TRBD2. The germline CDR1 and CDR2 sequences are SNHLY and FYNNEI. Trimming removed 10 bases from V and 5 bases from J; junction bases left unmatched: 3. This CDR3 spans 13 amino acids.

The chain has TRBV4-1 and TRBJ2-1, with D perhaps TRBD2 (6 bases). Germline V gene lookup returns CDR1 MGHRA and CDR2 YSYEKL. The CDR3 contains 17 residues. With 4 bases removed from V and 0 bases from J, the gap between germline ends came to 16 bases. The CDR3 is CASSLFSGGSSYNEQFF. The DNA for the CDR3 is TGCGCCAGCAGCCTGTTTTCCGGGGGTAGCTCCTACAATGAGCAGTTCTTC.

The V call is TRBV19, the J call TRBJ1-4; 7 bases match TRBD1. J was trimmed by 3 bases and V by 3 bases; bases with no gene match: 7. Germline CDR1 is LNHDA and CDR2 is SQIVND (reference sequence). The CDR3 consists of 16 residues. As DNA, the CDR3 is TGTGCCAGTAGTATCGACTCCGGGACAGCTAATGAAAAACTGTTTTTT. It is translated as CASSIDSGTANEKLFF.